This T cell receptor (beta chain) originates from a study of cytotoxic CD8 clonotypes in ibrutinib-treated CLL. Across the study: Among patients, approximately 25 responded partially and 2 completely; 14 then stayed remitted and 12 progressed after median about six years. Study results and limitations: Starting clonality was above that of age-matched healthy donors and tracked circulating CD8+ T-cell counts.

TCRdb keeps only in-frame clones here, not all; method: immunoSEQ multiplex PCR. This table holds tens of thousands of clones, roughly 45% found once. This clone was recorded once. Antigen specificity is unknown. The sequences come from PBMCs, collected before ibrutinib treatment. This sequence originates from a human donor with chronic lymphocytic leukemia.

In nucleotides, the CDR3 is TGCAGTGCAGACAGGGTGGCCGAGCAGTACTTC. Translated, it gives CSADRVAEQYF. The chain recombines TRBV20-1 with TRBJ2-7, with 7 bases fitting TRBD1. The CDR3 runs 11 residues. Trimming at V came to 6 bases and at J to 6 bases, leaving 5 bases not matched to a gene. In germline, CDR1 is DFQATT, CDR2 SNEGSKA (reference sequence).